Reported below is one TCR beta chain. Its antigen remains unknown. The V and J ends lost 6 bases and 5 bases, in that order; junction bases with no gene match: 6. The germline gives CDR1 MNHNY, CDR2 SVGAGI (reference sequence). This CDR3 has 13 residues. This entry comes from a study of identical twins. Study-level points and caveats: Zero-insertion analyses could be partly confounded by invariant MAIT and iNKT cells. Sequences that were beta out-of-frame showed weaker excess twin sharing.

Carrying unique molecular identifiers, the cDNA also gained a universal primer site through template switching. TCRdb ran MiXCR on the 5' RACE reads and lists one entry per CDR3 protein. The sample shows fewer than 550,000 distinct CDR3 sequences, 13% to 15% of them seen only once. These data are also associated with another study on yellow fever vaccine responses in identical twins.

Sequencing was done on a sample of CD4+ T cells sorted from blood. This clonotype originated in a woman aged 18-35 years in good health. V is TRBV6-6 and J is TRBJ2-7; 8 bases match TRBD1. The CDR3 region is CASRPGQGHEQYF. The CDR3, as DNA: TGTGCCAGCAGACCCGGACAGGGCCACGAGCAGTACTTC.